This TCR beta chain was sequenced during a study of T-cell reconstitution after alpha-beta-depleted transplantation in children. TCRbeta library construction was performed incorporating unique molecular identifiers. TCRdb reprocessed the PCR reads via MiXCR and lists one record per CDR3 protein. This sample has approximately 510,000 distinct CDR3 sequences, with around 20% found just once. V lost 7 bases, J lost 3 bases, and 7 bases stayed unmatched. The CDR3 totals 14 residues. The origin of this receptor is a human donor who donated a stem cell graft to a child with acute lymphoblastic leukemia. Sequences were derived from PBMCs from the stem cell graft donor, sampled from the stem cell graft. The chain is built from TRBV12-3 or TRBV12-4 and TRBJ2-7; 9 nucleotides line up with TRBD1. This CDR3 is CASTPGQGRYEQYF. In nucleotides, the CDR3 is TGTGCCAGCACCCCGGGACAGGGACGCTACGAGCAGTACTTC.